The present T cell receptor beta chain was sequenced within a study of prognosis after radiotherapy for stage I lung cancer. Study at large: Distant metastases were recorded in a handful of patients after radiotherapy, at a median of around seven months, and no significant progression was recorded in around 16.

Among the patients, all were node-negative on CT and PET/CT, and none had received prior chemotherapy or radiotherapy or had other malignancies. This CDR3 is 17 amino acids long. Trimming removed 3 bases from V and 2 bases from J; junction bases left unmatched: 6. Germline assignment: CDR1 SGHDN and CDR2 FVKESK. Two-round multiplex PCR amplified TCR beta CDR3 from genomic DNA. Round one of PCR was performed, and it used primers specific to each TRBV and TRBJ gene. Using its own MiXCR run on the multiplex PCR reads, TCRdb lists one record per CDR3 protein. The data contain about 15,000 distinct CDR3 sequences, around 40% of them singletons. The study's findings and limits: The median unique TCR clone count dropped from around 10,000 to 6,500 after stereotactic body radiation therapy. In patients with versus without metastases, TRBV and TRBJ gene usage reportedly differed.

As concerns this clonotype: Its target is not known.

This clonotype originated in a donor over 45 with non-small cell lung cancer. V is TRBV14 and J is TRBJ2-3; 12 bases line up with TRBD1. The sample in question was PBMCs, obtained before or after stereotactic body radiation therapy (not recorded which). The CDR3, as DNA: TGTGCCAGCAGCCATCCGGGACAGGGGGCGTACACAGATACGCAGTATTTT. This codes for CASSHPGQGAYTDTQYF.